This T cell receptor (beta chain) is drawn from a study of cytomegalovirus exposure and HLA in healthy donors. Use of 60 Vbeta and 13 Jbeta primers characterized the PCR. Data came from immunoSEQ multiplex PCR; TCRdb stores just in-frame clones and leaves some out. Of 150,000 or so clones listed, more than 80% were seen once; the top ten hold roughly 0.69%. Study-level findings and limits: Later analysis showed TCR association rates varying by HLA locus, highest for DRB1 and lowest for HLA-C. A later analysis associated 15,000 or so TCR beta sequences with HLA alleles at a 0.05 false discovery rate.

This clone was seen a few times. The antigen remains undetermined. Germline CDR1 is MNHNS and CDR2 is SASEGT. The CDR3 loop spans 13 amino acids. The germline V and J ends were trimmed by 6 bases and 2 bases, with 10 bases remaining between them. The clonotype was recovered from a woman in her late teens or twenties in good health and CMV-seronegative. Specimen: PBMCs. J is TRBJ1-1 and V is TRBV6-1; D unclear. The CDR3: CASRFGVNTEAFF. The CDR3 DNA sequence: TGTGCCAGCAGGTTCGGGGTAAACACTGAAGCTTTCTTT.